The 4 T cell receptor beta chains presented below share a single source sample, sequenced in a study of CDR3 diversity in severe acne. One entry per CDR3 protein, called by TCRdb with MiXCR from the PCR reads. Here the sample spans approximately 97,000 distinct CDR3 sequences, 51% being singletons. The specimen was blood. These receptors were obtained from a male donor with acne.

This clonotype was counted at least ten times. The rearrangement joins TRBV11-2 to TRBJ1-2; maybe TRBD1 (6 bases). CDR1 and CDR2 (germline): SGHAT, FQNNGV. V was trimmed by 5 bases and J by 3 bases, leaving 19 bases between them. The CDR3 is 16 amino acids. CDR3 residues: CASSTRSRGGDYGYTF. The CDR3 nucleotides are TGTGCCAGCAGCACTAGATCCAGGGGTGGGGACTATGGCTACACCTTC.

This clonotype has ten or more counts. The chain's CDR3 is CASSQGGDTQYF. CDR3 DNA: TGTGCCAGCAGCCAAGGAGGCGATACGCAGTATTTT. The chain combines TRBV14 with TRBJ2-3; D remains ambiguous. CDR1 is SGHDN and CDR2 is FVKESK in the germline V gene. Trimming shortened V by 1 base and J by 6 bases, and 5 bases separated the two germline ends. This CDR3 contains 12 residues.

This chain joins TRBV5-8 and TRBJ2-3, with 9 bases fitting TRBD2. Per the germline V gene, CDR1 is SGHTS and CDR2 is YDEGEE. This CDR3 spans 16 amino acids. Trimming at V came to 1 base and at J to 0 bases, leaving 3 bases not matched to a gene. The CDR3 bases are TGTGCCAGCAGCTTGAGTAGCGGGAGCAGCACAGATACGCAGTATTTT. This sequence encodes CASSLSSGSSTDTQYF.

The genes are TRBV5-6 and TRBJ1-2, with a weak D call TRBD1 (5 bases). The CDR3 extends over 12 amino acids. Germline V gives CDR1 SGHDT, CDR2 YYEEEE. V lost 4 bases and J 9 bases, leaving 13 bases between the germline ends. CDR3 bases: TGTGCCAGCAGCCTCTCACAGGTCAGCTACACCTTC. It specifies CASSLSQVSYTF.